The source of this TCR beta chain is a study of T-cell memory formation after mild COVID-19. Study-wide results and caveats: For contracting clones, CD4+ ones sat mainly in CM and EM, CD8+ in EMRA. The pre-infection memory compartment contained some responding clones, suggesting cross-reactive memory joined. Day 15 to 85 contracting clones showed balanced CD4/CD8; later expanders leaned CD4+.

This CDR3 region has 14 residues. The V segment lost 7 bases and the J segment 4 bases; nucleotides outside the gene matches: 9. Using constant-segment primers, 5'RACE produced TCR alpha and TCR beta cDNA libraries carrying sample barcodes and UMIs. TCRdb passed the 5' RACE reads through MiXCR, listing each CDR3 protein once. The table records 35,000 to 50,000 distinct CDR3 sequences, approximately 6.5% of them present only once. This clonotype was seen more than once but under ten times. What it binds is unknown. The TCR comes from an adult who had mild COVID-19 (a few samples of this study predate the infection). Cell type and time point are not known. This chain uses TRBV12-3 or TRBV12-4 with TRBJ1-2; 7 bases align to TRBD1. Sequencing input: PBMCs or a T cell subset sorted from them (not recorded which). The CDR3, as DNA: TGTGCCAGCAATAGAAGGGGGCTCGGCTATGGCTACACCTTC. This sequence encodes CASNRRGLGYGYTF.